Presented here are 2 T cell receptor beta chains from one specimen sequenced in a study of blood T cell repertoires in COVID-19. Repertoires were generated with immunoSEQ multiplex PCR, while TCRdb's copy carries only in-frame clones and drops some. The sample has around 100,000 clones; 90% are singletons. The source material was peripheral blood. These receptors all stem from a middle-aged man with acute or convalescent COVID-19.

The chain couples TRBV30 to TRBJ1-6; 8 nucleotides line up with TRBD1. Germline trimming cut 3 bases from V and 7 bases from J; bases unmatched to any gene: 5. CDR1 and CDR2 (germline): GTSNPN, SVGIG (reference sequence). This CDR3 is 14 amino acids long. The CDR3 sequence: CAWSEGQGNSPLHF. In DNA, the CDR3 is TGTGCCTGGAGCGAAGGACAGGGAAATTCACCCCTCCACTTT.

The rearrangement joins TRBV2 to TRBJ2-1, with TRBD2 matching over 7 bases. Trimming took 11 bases from V and 0 from J; bases not matched to a gene: 4. Per the germline V gene, CDR1 is SNHLY and CDR2 is FYNNEI. The CDR3 runs 13 residues. The CDR3 region is CAGKRGSYNEQFF. The CDR3 DNA sequence: TGTGCCGGCAAGCGGGGCTCCTACAATGAGCAGTTCTTC.